This T cell receptor beta chain originates from a study of cytomegalovirus exposure and HLA in healthy donors. Notes on the study in general: The authors listed approximately 160 TCR beta chains as cytomegalovirus-associated. Despite most TCR sequences being rare, some public TCRs occurred in many donors. It was found in a later analysis that first-cohort TCR clusters tended to co-occur in the 100 to 150 validation repertoires.

Remarks on this clone: What it recognizes is unknown.

Donors came from a validation cohort of some 110 subjects, distinct from the first 666-subject cohort. Assay: immunoSEQ multiplex PCR; the TCRdb copy retains only in-frame clones and omits some. The sample yields 150,000 or so clones, 90% seen once. The length of the CDR3 is 13 residues. From germline, CDR1 is SNHLY and CDR2 FYNNEI. V lost 6 bases and J lost 9; bases outside the gene matches: 8. The rearrangement joins TRBV2 to TRBJ2-1, with 7 bases aligning to TRBD1. The clonotype was recovered from a woman in her twenties or thirties in good health and CMV-seropositive. The specimen sequenced was PBMCs. In nucleotides, the CDR3 is TGTGCCAGCAGCCGGGACAGCCGAGGTGAGCAGTTCTTC. Translated, it gives CASSRDSRGEQFF.